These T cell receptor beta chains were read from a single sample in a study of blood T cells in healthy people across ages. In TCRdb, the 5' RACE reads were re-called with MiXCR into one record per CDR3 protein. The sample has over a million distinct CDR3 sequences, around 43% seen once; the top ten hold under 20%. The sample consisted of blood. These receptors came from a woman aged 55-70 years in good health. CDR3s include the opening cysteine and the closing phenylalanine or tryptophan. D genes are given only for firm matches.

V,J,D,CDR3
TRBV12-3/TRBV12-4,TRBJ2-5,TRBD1,CASSLDRGRRETQYF
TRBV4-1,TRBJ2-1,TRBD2,CASSQPSGRAENEQFF
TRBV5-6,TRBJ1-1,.,CASSLASGYSAEAFF
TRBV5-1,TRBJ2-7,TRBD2,CASSETSGRAYEQYF
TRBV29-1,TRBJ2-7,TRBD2,CSVAGGRDLGYEQYF
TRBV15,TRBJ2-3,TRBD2,CATSRAPGLAGGGNTDMQYF
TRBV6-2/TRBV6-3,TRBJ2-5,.,CASSSWGPGDKETQYF
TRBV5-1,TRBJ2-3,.,CASSLSTDTQYF
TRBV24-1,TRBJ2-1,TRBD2,CATSSGTSGRDEQFF
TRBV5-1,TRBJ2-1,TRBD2,CASSLDGLAGGNEQFF
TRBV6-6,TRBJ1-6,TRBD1,CASSPMTGGNSPLHF
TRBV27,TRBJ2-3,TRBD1,CASTSLDRGTSSTDTQYF
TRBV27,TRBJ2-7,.,CASSLNRQSYEQYF
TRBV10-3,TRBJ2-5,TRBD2,CAIRPGLAGETQYF
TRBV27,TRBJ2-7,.,CASSVRHSYEQYF
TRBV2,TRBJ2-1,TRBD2,CASGRTSGSTYNEQFF
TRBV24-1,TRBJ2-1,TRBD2,CATSEMWVGRGHNEQFF
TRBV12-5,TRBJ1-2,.,CASGLVGQAYGYTF
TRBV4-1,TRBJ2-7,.,CASSQEGGVMWEQYF
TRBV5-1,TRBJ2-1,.,CASSIDPSYNEQFF
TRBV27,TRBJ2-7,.,CASSSSGAYEQYF
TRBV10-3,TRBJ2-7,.,CATNWLADSYEQYF
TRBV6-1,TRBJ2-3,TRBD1,CASSEWGTGLLNTQYF
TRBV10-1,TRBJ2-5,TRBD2,CASSESTSGIRQYF
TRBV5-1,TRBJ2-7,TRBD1,CASSTRQGNTYEQYF
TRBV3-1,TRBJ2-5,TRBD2,CASSQPTGLAGAITQETQYF
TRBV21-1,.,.,CASSKVPQTGTQYF
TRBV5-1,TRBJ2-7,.,CASRRGDSYEQYF
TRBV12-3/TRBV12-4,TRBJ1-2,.,CASSLDIVEAGYTF
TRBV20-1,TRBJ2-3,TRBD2,CSARDLREGLDTQYF
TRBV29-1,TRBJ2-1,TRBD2,CSAKGLAATNEQFF
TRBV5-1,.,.,CASSLVGVNHEQYF
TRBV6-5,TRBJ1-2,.,CASRGERIAYGYTF
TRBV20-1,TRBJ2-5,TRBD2,CSAAPGSLAGRETQYF
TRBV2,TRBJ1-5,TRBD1,CASSVGTGGPQPQHF
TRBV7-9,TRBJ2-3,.,CASSADRGGAGTDTQYF
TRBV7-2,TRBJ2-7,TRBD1,CASSLVSWDSTYEQYF
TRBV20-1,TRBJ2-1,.,CSARDWAAATNSYNEQFF
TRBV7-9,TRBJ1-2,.,CASSLYAMVTNYGYTF
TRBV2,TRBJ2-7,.,CASDRDPQYEQYF